This T cell receptor (beta chain) was sequenced for a study of blood T cell repertoires in COVID-19. CDR3 length: 16 residues. Germline V lookup: CDR1 MNHEY, CDR2 SMNVEV (reference sequence). The ends lost 1 base at V and 5 bases at J; junction bases unmatched: 5. Clones were sequenced by immunoSEQ multiplex PCR, and TCRdb holds only the in-frame ones, with some missing. The table records some 370,000 clones, around 89% of them present only once. The rearrangement links TRBV27 to TRBJ2-2, with 9 bases aligning to TRBD2. The sequenced sample was peripheral blood. The receptor was isolated from a man between 18 and 29 years old with active or convalescent COVID-19. The CDR3 DNA sequence: TGTGCCAGCAGTTTATGGGCGGGAGGGGGTACCGGGGAGCTGTTTTTT. It encodes CASSLWAGGGTGELFF.